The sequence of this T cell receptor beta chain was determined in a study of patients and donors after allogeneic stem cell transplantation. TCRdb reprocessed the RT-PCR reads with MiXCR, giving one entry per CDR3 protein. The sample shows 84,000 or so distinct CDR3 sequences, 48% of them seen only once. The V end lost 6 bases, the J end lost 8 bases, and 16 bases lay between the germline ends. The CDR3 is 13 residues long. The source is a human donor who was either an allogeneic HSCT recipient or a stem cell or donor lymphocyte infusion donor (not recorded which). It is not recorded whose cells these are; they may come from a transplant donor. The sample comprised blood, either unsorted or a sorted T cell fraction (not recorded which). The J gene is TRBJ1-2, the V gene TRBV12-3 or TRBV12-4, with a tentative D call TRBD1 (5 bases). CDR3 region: CASSQLPGTGYTF. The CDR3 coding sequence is TGTGCCAGCAGCCAACTACCGGGGACGGGCTACACCTTC.